This T cell receptor beta chain was observed in a study of beta chain features in type 1 diabetes. Overall study results and limits: Moderate yet significant TCRB CDR3 shortening was seen in Type 1 diabetes patients in all four CD4+ subsets.

The CDR3 runs 13 residues. Trimming stripped 4 bases from V and 11 bases from J, with 18 bases between. The V gene's germline CDR1 is SGHNT and CDR2 YYREEE (reference sequence). cDNA synthesis used the whole RNA isolate, giving expressed TCRB sequences. Clones were sequenced by immunoSEQ multiplex PCR, and TCRdb holds only the in-frame ones, with some missing. In the table there are roughly 260,000 clones, about a fifth of which are singletons. This clone was seen more than once but under ten times. Its antigen is unidentified. The sequencing sample was made of naive CD4+ T cells from blood. V gene TRBV5-4 combines with J gene TRBJ1-1; D call uncertain. The TCR comes from a woman aged 35 to 49 with type 1 diabetes. CDR3 residues: CASSTWTGEEAFF. CDR3 DNA: TGTGCCAGCAGCACCTGGACGGGAGAAGAGGCTTTCTTT.